The next 3 T cell receptor beta chains were all read from a single sample in a study of blood T cell repertoires in COVID-19. Measured with immunoSEQ multiplex PCR; TCRdb has only the in-frame clones, and not every one. Altogether around 170,000 clones are present, roughly 87% being singletons, with the ten largest covering 7%. The sequencing sample was made of PBMCs or T cells enriched from blood (not recorded which). All receptors derive from a woman in her forties or fifties who had recovered from COVID-19.

The chain uses TRBV25-1 and TRBJ2-1, with 10 bases fitting TRBD2. The J segment lost 4 bases and the V segment lost 3 bases, leaving 3 bases of the junction unmatched. This CDR3 is built from 15 residues. Germline lookup yields CDR1 MGHDK and CDR2 SYGVNS. CDR3 sequence reads: CASSEASGSYNEQFF. CDR3 in DNA: TGTGCCAGCAGTGAGGCTAGCGGGAGTTACAATGAGCAGTTCTTC. The full variable domain, completed using reference TRBV25-1 and TRBJ2-1, is EADIYQTPRYLVIGTGKKITLECSQTMGHDKMYWYQQDPGMELHLIHYSYGVNSTEKGDLSSESTVSRIRTEHFPLTLESARPSHTSQYLCASSEASGSYNEQFFGPGTRLTVL.

The rearrangement uses TRBV18 and TRBJ2-1, with 9 positions matching TRBD2. The CDR3 consists of 17 residues. After removal of 1 base from V and 8 bases from J, the junction contained 12 bases not matched to a gene. Germline V gene sequence: CDR1 KGHSH, CDR2 LQKENI. The CDR3 protein is CASSPRQGSGRMHEQFF. The CDR3 nucleotides read TGTGCCAGCTCACCACGTCAAGGTAGCGGGAGAATGCATGAGCAGTTCTTC.

This clone showed up just once. The chain combines TRBV19 with TRBJ2-1; D is possibly TRBD2 (5 bases). This CDR3 has 12 amino acids. The V gene's germline CDR1 is LNHDA and CDR2 SQIVND (reference sequence). The germline V and J ends were trimmed by 10 bases and 4 bases, with 11 bases remaining between them. CDR3 residues: CATLGDYNEQFF. CDR3 DNA: TGTGCCACCCTGGGAGATTACAATGAGCAGTTCTTC. Full variable domain (outside the CDR3, taken from reference TRBV19 and TRBJ2-1): DGGITQSPKYLFRKEGQNVTLSCEQNLNHDAMYWYRQDPGQGLRLIYYSQIVNDFQKGDIAEGYSVSREKKESFPLTVTSAQKNPTAFYLCATLGDYNEQFFGPGTRLTVL.